Sequencing of this T cell receptor beta chain was carried out in a study of prognosis after radiotherapy for stage I lung cancer. This clonotype was picked up many times. Its antigen is unknown. Findings and caveats of the study: It was in patients who developed distant metastases that Shannon entropy after stereotactic body radiation therapy was lower.

The study amplified the TCR beta CDR3 region from genomic DNA. This amplification was carried out by two rounds of multiplex PCR. The use of primers specific to each TRBV and TRBJ gene characterized first-round PCR. TCRdb itself ran the multiplex PCR reads through MiXCR, one entry per CDR3 protein. The sample shows about 47,000 distinct CDR3 sequences, about a third of them seen only once. The TCR was taken from a donor aged 50 or older with non-small cell lung cancer. Sequencing was performed on PBMCs, taken before or after stereotactic body radiation therapy (not recorded which).

CDR3 nucleotide sequence: TGTGCCACCAGCAGGGTACACCCTGAGGAGACCCAGTACTTC. Residues: CATSRVHPEETQYF. V is TRBV15 and J is TRBJ2-5; D is uncertain. The germline V gene has CDR1 LNHNV and CDR2 YYDKDF (reference sequence). The V and J ends lost 3 bases and 5 bases respectively, with 13 bases between them. The CDR3 contains 14 residues.